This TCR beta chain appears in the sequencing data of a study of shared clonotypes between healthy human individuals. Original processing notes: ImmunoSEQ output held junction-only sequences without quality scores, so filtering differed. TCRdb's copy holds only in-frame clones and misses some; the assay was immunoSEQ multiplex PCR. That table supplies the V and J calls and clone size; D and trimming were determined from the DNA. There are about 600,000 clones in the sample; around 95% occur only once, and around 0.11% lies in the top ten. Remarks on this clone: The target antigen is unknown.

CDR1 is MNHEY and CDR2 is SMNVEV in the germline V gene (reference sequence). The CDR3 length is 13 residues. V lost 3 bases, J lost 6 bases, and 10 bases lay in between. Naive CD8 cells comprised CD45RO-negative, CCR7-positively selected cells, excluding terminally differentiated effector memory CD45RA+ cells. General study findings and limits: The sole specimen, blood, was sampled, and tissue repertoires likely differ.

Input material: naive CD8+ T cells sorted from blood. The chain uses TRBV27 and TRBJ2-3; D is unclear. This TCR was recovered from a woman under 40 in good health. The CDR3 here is CASSFQEGDTQYF. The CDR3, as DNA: TGTGCCAGCAGTTTTCAGGAAGGGGATACGCAGTATTTT.